One and the same sample provided the 13 T cell receptor beta chains below, sequenced in a study of shared clonotypes between healthy human individuals. This table comes from immunoSEQ multiplex PCR, and its TCRdb copy is limited to in-frame clones, with some not included. The sample lists under 2,500,000 clones, under 97% seen once, with 0.13% in the top ten. The sequencing sample was made of naive CD4+ T cells sorted from blood. Described subset: CD45RA+ positively selected. The origin of the receptors is a young man in good health.

The chain carries TRBV5-1 and TRBJ2-7; the match to TRBD2 covers 8 bases. Trimming cost V 5 bases and J 2 bases; bases outside gene matches: 6. This CDR3 contains 14 residues. Germline-derived CDR1 and CDR2 are SGHRS and YFSETQ. CDR3 amino acids: CASREGSGTYEQYF. The CDR3 DNA is TGCGCCAGCAGAGAGGGTAGCGGGACCTACGAGCAGTACTTC.

The V gene is TRBV28, the J gene TRBJ1-5, with a weak D call TRBD1 (6 bases). Trimming removed 2 bases from V and 6 bases from J, with 11 bases in between. CDR3 length: 14 amino acids. CDR1 and CDR2 from the germline V gene are MDHEN and SYDVKM. DNA for the CDR3: TGTGCCAGCAGTTTACACAGGGCGGTTCAGCCCCAGCATTTT. It specifies CASSLHRAVQPQHF.

The rearrangement joins TRBV5-8 to TRBJ1-1; a possible D gene is TRBD1 (6 bases). Germline-derived CDR1 and CDR2 are SGHTS and YDEGEE. Trimming took off 2 bases at V and 2 bases at J, with 13 bases between the two ends. This CDR3 has 15 amino acids. Written as DNA, the CDR3 is TGTGCCAGCAGCTTCTCCGGGACAACCAACACTGAAGCTTTCTTT. Amino acid sequence: CASSFSGTTNTEAFF.

The chain couples TRBV20-1 to TRBJ2-3; D is uncertain. Germline V gene data show CDR1 as DFQATT and CDR2 as SNEGSKA (reference sequence). CDR3 length: 11 amino acids. Trimming removed 1 base from V and 5 bases from J, with 4 bases in between. The CDR3 nucleotides are TGCAGTGCTAGAGGGGGAGATACGCAGTATTTT. This gives the protein CSARGGDTQYF.

In regard to this clone: The sample contains more than one DNA sequence encoding this CDR3. The CDR3 protein is CASSESRTGAQETQYF. The CDR3 nucleotides read TGCGCCAGCAGTGAGTCTCGGACAGGAGCCCAAGAGACCCAGTACTTC. V gene TRBV10-1 combines with J gene TRBJ2-5; 7 nucleotides agree with TRBD1. The germline gives CDR1 WNHNN, CDR2 SYGVQD (reference sequence). The CDR3 loop spans 16 amino acids. Unmatched junction bases numbered 5, after V lost 0 bases and J lost 1 base.

The rearrangement links TRBV7-2 to TRBJ2-2; D call uncertain. Trimming stripped 0 bases from V and 0 bases from J, with 8 bases between. CDR1 is SGHTA, CDR2 FQGNSA, per germline. The CDR3 is 16 amino acids. The CDR3 spells CASSLAPRANTGELFF. The CDR3 DNA reads as TGTGCCAGCAGCTTAGCGCCGCGAGCGAACACCGGGGAGCTGTTTTTT.

The chain links TRBV2 to TRBJ2-5; D is unresolved. Deletions cut 1 base from V and 2 bases from J, with 11 bases between. The germline V gene has CDR1 SNHLY and CDR2 FYNNEI. This CDR3 has 15 amino acids. CDR3 amino acids: CASSEGLAPQETQYF. The CDR3 bases are TGTGCCAGCAGTGAAGGTTTAGCCCCTCAAGAGACCCAGTACTTC.

The chain employs TRBV27 and TRBJ1-1; tentative D call: TRBD1 (5 bases). Per the germline V gene, CDR1 is MNHEY and CDR2 is SMNVEV (reference sequence). Deletions cut 4 bases from V and 5 bases from J, with 14 bases between. There are 14 residues in the CDR3. The CDR3 DNA reads TGTGCCAGCAGTTACTTCCATAGGGGAACTGAAGCTTTCTTT. This translates into CASSYFHRGTEAFF.

The V gene is TRBV19, the J gene TRBJ2-6; D unresolved. The germline gives CDR1 LNHDA, CDR2 SQIVND (reference sequence). V gave up 4 bases and J gave up 0 bases, with 7 bases separating them. This CDR3 spans 15 amino acids. CDR3 protein: CASSKANSGANVLTF. CDR3 bases: TGTGCCAGTAGTAAGGCGAACTCTGGGGCCAACGTCCTGACTTTC.

V and J are TRBV4-1 and TRBJ2-1; D is unresolved. Trimming stripped 0 bases from V and 1 base from J, with 10 bases between. Per the germline V gene, CDR1 is MGHRA and CDR2 is YSYEKL. This CDR3 contains 16 residues. CDR3 bases: TGCGCCAGCAGCCAAGAACAGAGTTGGTCCTACAATGAGCAGTTCTTC. Residues: CASSQEQSWSYNEQFF.

The chain joins TRBV18 to TRBJ1-3; 7 bases agree with TRBD1. The CDR3 is made up of 17 amino acids. V was pared by 4 bases and J by 2 bases, with 11 bases of the junction left unmatched. The V gene's germline CDR1 is KGHSH and CDR2 LQKENI. The CDR3 protein is CASSLRWDSSPGNTIYF. For the CDR3, the DNA is TGTGCCAGCTCACTACGATGGGACAGCTCGCCTGGAAACACCATATATTTT.

V usage is TRBV13 and J usage is TRBJ2-1, with 9 bases aligning to TRBD2. Per the germline V gene, CDR1 is PRHDT and CDR2 is FYEKMQ (reference sequence). V lost 3 bases, J lost 4 bases, and 7 bases stayed unmatched. This CDR3 is built from 16 residues. The CDR3 reads CASSFPPLAGYNEQFF. CDR3 nucleotides: TGTGCCAGCAGCTTCCCCCCCCTAGCGGGGTACAATGAGCAGTTCTTC.

V gene TRBV10-3 combines with J gene TRBJ1-2, with TRBD1 matching 9 bases. The CDR3 consists of 13 residues. J gave up 0 bases and V 8 bases, and 1 base lay outside the gene matches. Germline V gene data show CDR1 as ENHRY and CDR2 as SYGVKD. DNA for the CDR3: TGTGCCATCGGGACAGGGACTAACTATGGCTACACCTTC. Amino acids: CAIGTGTNYGYTF.